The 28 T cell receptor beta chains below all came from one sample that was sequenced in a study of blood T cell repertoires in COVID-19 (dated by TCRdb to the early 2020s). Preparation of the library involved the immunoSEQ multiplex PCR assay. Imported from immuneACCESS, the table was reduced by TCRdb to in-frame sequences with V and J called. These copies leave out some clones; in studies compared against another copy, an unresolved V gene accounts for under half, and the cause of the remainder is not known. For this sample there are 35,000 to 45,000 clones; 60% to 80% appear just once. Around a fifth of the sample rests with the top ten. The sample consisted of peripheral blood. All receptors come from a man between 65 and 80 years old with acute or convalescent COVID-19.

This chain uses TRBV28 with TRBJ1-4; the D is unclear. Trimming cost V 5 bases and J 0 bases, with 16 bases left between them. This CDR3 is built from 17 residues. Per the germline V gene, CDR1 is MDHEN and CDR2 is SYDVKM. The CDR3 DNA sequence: TGTGCCAGCAGTCCTTCGCCCCACAGTGCAACTAATGAAAAACTGTTTTTT. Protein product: CASSPSPHSATNEKLFF.

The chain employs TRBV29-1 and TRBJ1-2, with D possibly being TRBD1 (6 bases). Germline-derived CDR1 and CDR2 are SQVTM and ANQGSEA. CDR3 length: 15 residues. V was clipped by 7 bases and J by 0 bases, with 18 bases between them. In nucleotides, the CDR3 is TGCAGCGCCCGACAGGACGGTGAAGCTAACTATGGCTACACCTTC. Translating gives CSARQDGEANYGYTF.

CDR3 nucleotide sequence: TGTGCCAGCAGCCAGGTAGTCGGCTACACCTTC. Encoded protein: CASSQVVGYTF. This chain joins TRBV2 and TRBJ1-2; D uncertain. Germline V gene sequence: CDR1 SNHLY, CDR2 FYNNEI. Deletions cut 6 bases from V and 8 bases from J, with 10 bases between. This CDR3 is 11 amino acids long.

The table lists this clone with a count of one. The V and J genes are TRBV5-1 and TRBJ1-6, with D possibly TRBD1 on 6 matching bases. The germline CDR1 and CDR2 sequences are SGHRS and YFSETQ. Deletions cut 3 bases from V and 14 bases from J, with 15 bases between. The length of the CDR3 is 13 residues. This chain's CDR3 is CASSSTLTGSLHF. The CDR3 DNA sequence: TGCGCCAGCAGCTCGACATTAACAGGGTCCCTCCACTTT.

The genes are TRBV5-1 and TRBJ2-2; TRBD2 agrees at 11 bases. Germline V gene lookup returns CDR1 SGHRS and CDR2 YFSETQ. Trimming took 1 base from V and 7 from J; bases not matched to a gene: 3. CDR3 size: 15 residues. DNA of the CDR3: TGCGCCAGCAGCTTGACTAGCGGGGGTGGCGGGGAGCTGTTTTTT. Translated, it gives CASSLTSGGGGELFF.

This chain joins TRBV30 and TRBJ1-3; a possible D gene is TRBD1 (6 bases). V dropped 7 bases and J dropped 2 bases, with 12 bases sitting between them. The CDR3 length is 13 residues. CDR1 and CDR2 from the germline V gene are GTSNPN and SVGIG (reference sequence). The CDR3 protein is CAFRKGAGNTIYF. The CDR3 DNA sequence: TGTGCCTTCCGAAAGGGGGCTGGAAACACCATATATTTT.

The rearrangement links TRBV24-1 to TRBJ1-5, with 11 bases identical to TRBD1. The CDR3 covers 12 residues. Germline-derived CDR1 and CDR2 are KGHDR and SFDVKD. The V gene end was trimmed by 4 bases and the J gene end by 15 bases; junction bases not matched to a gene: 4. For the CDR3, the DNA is TGTGCCACCAGTGACGGGACAGGGGGGAGGCATTTT. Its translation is CATSDGTGGRHF.

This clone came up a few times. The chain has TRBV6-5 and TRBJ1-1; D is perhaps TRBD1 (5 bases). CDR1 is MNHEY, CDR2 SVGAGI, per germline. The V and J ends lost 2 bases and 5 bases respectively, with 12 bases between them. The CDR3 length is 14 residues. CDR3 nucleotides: TGTGCCAGCAGTTACCGGCGGGGGTCTACTGAAGCTTTCTTT. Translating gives CASSYRRGSTEAFF.

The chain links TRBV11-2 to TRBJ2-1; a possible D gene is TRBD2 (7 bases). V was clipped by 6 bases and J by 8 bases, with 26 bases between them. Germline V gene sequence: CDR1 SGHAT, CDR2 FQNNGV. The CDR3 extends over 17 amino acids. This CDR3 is CASRPNLPPGGGYEQFF. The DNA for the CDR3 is TGTGCCAGCAGACCTAATTTACCCCCTGGGGGGGGCTATGAGCAGTTCTTC.

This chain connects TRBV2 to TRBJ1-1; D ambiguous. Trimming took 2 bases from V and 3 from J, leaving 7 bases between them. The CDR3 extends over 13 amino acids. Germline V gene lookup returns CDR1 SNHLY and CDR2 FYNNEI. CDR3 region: CASSEIEDTEAFF. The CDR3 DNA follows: TGTGCCAGCAGTGAAATTGAGGACACTGAAGCTTTCTTT.

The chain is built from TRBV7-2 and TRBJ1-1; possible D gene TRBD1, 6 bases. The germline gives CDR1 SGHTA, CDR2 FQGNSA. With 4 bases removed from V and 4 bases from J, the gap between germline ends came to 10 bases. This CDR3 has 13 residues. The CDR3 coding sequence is TGTGCCAGCAGCTCAGGGGCTCCCACTGAAGCTTTCTTT. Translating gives CASSSGAPTEAFF. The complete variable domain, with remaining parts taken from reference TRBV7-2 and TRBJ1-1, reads GAGVSQSPSNKVTEKGKDVELRCDPISGHTALYWYRQSLGQGLEFLIYFQGNSAPDKSGLPSDRFSAERTGGSVSTLTIQRTQQEDSAVYLCASSSGAPTEAFFGQGTRLTVV.

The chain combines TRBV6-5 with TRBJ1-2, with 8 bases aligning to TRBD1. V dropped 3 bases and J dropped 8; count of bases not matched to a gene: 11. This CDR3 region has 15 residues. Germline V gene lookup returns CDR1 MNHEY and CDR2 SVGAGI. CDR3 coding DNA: TGTGCCAGCAGTTATTCTAACAGGGGGGTAGAGGGCTACACCTTC. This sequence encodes CASSYSNRGVEGYTF.

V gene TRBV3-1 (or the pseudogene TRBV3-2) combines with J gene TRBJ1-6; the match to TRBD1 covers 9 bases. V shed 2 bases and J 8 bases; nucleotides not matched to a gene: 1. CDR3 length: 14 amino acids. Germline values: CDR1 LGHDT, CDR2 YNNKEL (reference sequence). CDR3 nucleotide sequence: TGTGCCAGCAGCCAAAGGACAGGGGATTCACCCCTCCACTTT. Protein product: CASSQRTGDSPLHF.

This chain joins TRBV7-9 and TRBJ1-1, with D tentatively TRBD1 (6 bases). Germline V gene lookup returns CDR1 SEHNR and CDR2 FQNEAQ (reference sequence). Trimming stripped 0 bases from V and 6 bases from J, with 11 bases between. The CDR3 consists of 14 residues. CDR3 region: CASSLARGGAEAFF. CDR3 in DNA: TGTGCCAGCAGCTTAGCGCGGGGGGGCGCTGAAGCTTTCTTT. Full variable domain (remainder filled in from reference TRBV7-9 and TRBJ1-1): DTGVSQNPRHKITKRGQNVTFRCDPISEHNRLYWYRQTLGQGPEFLTYFQNEAQLEKSRLLSDRFSAERPKGSFSTLEIQRTEQGDSAMYLCASSLARGGAEAFFGQGTRLTVV.

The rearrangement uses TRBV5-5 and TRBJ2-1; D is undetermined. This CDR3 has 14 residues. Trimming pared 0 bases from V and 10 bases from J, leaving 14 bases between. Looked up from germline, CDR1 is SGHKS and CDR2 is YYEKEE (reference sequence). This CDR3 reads CASSLVGSGLEQFF. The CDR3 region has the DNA TGTGCCAGCAGCTTGGTGGGTTCAGGCCTAGAGCAGTTCTTC. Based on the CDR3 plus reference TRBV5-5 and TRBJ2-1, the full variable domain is DAGVTQSPTHLIKTRGQQVTLRCSPISGHKSVSWYQQVLGQGPQFIFQYYEKEERGRGNFPDRFSARQFPNYSSELNVNALLLGDSALYLCASSLVGSGLEQFFGPGTRLTVL.

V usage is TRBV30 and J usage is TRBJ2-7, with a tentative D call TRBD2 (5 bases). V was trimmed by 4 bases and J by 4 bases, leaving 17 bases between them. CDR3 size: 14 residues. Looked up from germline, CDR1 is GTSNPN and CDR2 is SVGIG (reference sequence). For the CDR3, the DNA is TGTGCCTGGACCTCAAGAGGGCCCTTATACGAGCAGTACTTC. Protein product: CAWTSRGPLYEQYF.

Written as DNA, the CDR3 is TGTGCCAGCAGCCAGGACACTGAAGCTTTCTTT. Residues: CASSQDTEAFF. This chain joins TRBV11-2 and TRBJ1-1; D is ambiguous. Germline lookup yields CDR1 SGHAT and CDR2 FQNNGV. V lost 5 bases and J 3 bases, leaving 4 bases between the germline ends. This CDR3 is built from 11 residues.

The CDR3 is CASSDSQGARRLDGYTF. In DNA, the CDR3 is TGTGCCAGCAGCGATTCACAGGGGGCGCGTCGACTCGATGGCTACACCTTC. The chain carries TRBV5-8 and TRBJ1-2, with TRBD1 identical over 9 bases. V lost 4 bases to trimming and J lost 6 bases; unmatched junction nucleotides: 16. CDR1 is SGHTS and CDR2 is YDEGEE in the germline V gene. The CDR3 extends over 17 amino acids.

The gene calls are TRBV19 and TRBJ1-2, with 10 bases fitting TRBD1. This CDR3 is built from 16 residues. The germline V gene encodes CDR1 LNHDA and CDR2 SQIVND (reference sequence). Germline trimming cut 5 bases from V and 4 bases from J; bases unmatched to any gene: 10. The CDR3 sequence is CASSPLPTGGTYGYTF. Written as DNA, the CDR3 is TGTGCCAGTAGTCCCCTTCCGACAGGGGGCACCTATGGCTACACCTTC.

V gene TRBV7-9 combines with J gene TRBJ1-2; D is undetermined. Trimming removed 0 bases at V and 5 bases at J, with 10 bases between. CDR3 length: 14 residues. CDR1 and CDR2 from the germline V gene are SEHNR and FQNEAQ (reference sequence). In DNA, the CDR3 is TGTGCCAGCAGCTTAGCGCACGGAGGTTATGGCTACACCTTC. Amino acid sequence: CASSLAHGGYGYTF.

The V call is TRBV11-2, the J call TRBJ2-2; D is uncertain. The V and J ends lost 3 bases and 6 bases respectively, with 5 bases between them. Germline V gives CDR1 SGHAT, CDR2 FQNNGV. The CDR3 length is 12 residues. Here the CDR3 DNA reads TGTGCCAGCAGCTTTATCTCCGGGGAGCTGTTTTTT. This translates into CASSFISGELFF.

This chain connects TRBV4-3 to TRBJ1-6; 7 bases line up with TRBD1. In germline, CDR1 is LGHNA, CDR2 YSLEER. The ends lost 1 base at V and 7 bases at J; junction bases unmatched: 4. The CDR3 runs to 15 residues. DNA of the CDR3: TGCGCCAGCAGCCAAGCGACAGGGATGAATTCACCCCTCCACTTT. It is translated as CASSQATGMNSPLHF.

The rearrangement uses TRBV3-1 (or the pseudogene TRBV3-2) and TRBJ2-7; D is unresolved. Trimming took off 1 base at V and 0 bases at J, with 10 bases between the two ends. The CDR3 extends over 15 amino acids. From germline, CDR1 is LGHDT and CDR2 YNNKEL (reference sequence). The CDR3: CASSQGLIHSYEQYF. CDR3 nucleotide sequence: TGTGCCAGCAGCCAAGGACTCATTCACTCCTACGAGCAGTACTTC.

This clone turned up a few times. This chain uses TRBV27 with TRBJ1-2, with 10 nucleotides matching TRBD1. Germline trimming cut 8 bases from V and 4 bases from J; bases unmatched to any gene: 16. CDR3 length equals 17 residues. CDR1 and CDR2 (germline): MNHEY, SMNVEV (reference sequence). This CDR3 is CASGLVPGQGFSYGYTF. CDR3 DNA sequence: TGTGCCAGCGGTCTCGTTCCGGGACAGGGGTTCAGCTATGGCTACACCTTC.

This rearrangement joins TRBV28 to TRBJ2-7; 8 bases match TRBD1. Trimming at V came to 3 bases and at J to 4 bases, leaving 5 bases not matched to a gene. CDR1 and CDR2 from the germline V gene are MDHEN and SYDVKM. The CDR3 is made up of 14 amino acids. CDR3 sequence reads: CASSLSRGPYEQYF. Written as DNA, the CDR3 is TGTGCCAGCAGTTTGTCCAGGGGGCCGTACGAGCAGTACTTC.

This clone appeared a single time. The CDR3 DNA follows: TGCGCCAGCAGCCAAGAAGTCAGGAGGGGTAGCTCCTATAATTCACCCCTCCACTTT. Protein: CASSQEVRRGSSYNSPLHF. The chain joins TRBV4-3 to TRBJ1-6, with a weak D call TRBD1 (5 bases). The V end was cut by 0 bases, the J end by 0 bases, with 15 bases between. Looked up from germline, CDR1 is LGHNA and CDR2 is YSLEER. The length of the CDR3 is 19 residues.

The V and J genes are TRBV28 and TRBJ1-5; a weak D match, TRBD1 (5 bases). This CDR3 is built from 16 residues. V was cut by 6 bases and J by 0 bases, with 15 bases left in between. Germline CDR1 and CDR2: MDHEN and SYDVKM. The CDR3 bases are TGTGCCAGCAGGGGATCGTCAGGGATTAGCAATCAGCCCCAGCATTTT. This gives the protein CASRGSSGISNQPQHF.

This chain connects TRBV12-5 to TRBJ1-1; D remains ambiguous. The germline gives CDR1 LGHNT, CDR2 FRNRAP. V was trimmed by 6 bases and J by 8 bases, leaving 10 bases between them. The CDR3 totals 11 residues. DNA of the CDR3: TGTGCTAGTGGCAACCGCGGAGAAGCTTTCTTT. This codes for CASGNRGEAFF.